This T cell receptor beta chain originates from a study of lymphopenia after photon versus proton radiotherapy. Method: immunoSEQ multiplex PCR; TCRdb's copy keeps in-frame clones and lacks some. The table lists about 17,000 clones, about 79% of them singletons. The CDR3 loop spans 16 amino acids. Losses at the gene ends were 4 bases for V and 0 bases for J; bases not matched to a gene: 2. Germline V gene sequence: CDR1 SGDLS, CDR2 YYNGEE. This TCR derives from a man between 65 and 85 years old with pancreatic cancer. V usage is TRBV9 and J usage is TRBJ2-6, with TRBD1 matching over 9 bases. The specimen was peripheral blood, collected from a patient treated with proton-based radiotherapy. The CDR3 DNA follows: TGTGCCAGCAGCCCGACAGGGGGCTCTGGGGCCAACGTCCTGACTTTC. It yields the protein CASSPTGGSGANVLTF.